One sample yielded the 20 T cell receptor beta chains listed below, sequenced in a study of blood T cell repertoires in COVID-19. TCRdb's table, derived via immunoSEQ multiplex PCR, lists solely in-frame clones and lacks some. The table shows approximately 150,000 clones, with 75% to 90% occurring only once. Sequencing was performed on PBMCs or T cells enriched from blood (not recorded which). The receptors shown here come from a man aged 65 to 85 who had been exposed to COVID-19.

J is TRBJ2-2 and V is TRBV7-8, with D maybe TRBD1 (5 bases). Trimming took off 1 base at V and 0 bases at J, with 6 bases between the two ends. The CDR3 consists of 15 residues. Germline values: CDR1 SGHVS, CDR2 FQNEAQ. The CDR3 coding sequence is TGTGCCAGCAGCTTAGACAGGACGAACACCGGGGAGCTGTTTTTT. Translated, it gives CASSLDRTNTGELFF.

The rearrangement joins TRBV27 to TRBJ1-2; 10 nucleotides line up with TRBD1. CDR3 size: 14 residues. With V trimmed by 5 bases and J by 2 bases, 2 bases remained unmatched. CDR1 MNHEY and CDR2 SMNVEV come from the germline V gene (reference sequence). CDR3 residues: CASSLGQGNYGYTF. The CDR3 DNA follows: TGTGCCAGCAGTCTGGGACAGGGGAACTATGGCTACACCTTC.

This rearrangement joins TRBV18 to TRBJ1-3, with 7 bases aligning to TRBD1. Per the germline V gene, CDR1 is KGHSH and CDR2 is LQKENI. The length of the CDR3 is 15 residues. V lost 0 bases, J lost 2 bases, and 1 base stayed unmatched. The CDR3 loop reads CASSPPTGAGNTIYF. CDR3 DNA: TGTGCCAGCTCACCACCTACAGGGGCTGGAAACACCATATATTTT.

The gene calls are TRBV19 and TRBJ1-2; TRBD1 aligns across 8 bases. Germline CDR1 is LNHDA and CDR2 is SQIVND (reference sequence). The V segment lost 3 bases and the J segment 8 bases; nucleotides outside the gene matches: 11. The CDR3 is 15 amino acids. CDR3 coding DNA: TGTGCCAGTAGTATCCGGACAGGGACCACTGGGGGCTACACCTTC. Amino acid sequence: CASSIRTGTTGGYTF.

The chain carries TRBV5-1 and TRBJ2-7; D possibly corresponds to TRBD2 (5 bases). Germline CDR1 is SGHRS and CDR2 is YFSETQ. The CDR3 length is 14 residues. Trimming removed 2 bases at V and 1 base at J, with 10 bases between. The DNA for the CDR3 is TGCGCCAGCAGCTTCGGTCCGGGATCCTACGAGCAGTACTTC. Amino acid sequence: CASSFGPGSYEQYF.

CDR3 in DNA: TGTGCCAGCAGCAAAGGGAACAGGGAAAGCAATCAGCCCCAGCATTTT. It encodes CASSKGNRESNQPQHF. This rearrangement joins TRBV21-1 to TRBJ1-5; the table's D call of TRBD1 was not tested on the DNA. TRBV21-1 is listed as a pseudogene. This CDR3 is built from 16 residues.

This clone occurred many times. The CDR3 DNA reads TGTGCCAGCAGCGCCCGGGACAGTACTAATTCACCCCTCCACTTT. It is translated as CASSARDSTNSPLHF. V is TRBV9 and J is TRBJ1-6; 7 bases align to TRBD1. The CDR3 extends over 15 amino acids. The V gene end was trimmed by 3 bases and the J gene end by 6 bases; junction bases not matched to a gene: 6. In germline, CDR1 is SGDLS, CDR2 YYNGEE.

This chain uses TRBV7-2 with TRBJ1-1; D is perhaps TRBD1 (6 bases). CDR3 size: 14 residues. Germline V CDR1 and CDR2: SGHTA, FQGNSA. V lost 2 bases to trimming and J lost 1 base, with 8 bases between them. The CDR3 nucleotides are TGTGCCAGCAGCTTAATACAGGGGAACACTGAAGCTTTCTTT. It codes for CASSLIQGNTEAFF.

The chain employs TRBV18 and TRBJ2-2, with D possibly TRBD1 on 5 matching bases. V lost 2 bases to trimming and J lost 2 bases, with 12 bases between them. The length of the CDR3 is 16 residues. The germline gives CDR1 KGHSH, CDR2 LQKENI. CDR3 sequence: CASSPNTGSNTGELFF. The CDR3 coding sequence is TGTGCCAGCTCACCAAACACAGGTTCTAACACCGGGGAGCTGTTTTTT.

This clone was picked up one time. The genes are TRBV19 and TRBJ2-5; TRBD2 matches at 8 bases. Germline assignment: CDR1 LNHDA and CDR2 SQIVND (reference sequence). CDR3 length: 16 residues. V was clipped by 5 bases and J by 7 bases; unmatched bases: 15. The CDR3 DNA reads as TGTGCCAGTAGTCAGGTTAGCGGGACCACAAGAGGGACCCAGTACTTC. Translation: CASSQVSGTTRGTQYF.

The rearrangement uses TRBV11-2 and TRBJ1-5; D gene ambiguous. V lost 2 bases and J lost 10, with 6 bases in between. CDR1 is SGHAT and CDR2 is FQNNGV in the germline V gene. The CDR3 has 11 amino acids. The CDR3 DNA reads TGTGCCAGCAGCTTATTGGGCCCCCAGCATTTT. It is translated as CASSLLGPQHF.

The rearrangement joins TRBV19 to TRBJ1-5; maybe TRBD1 (5 bases). The CDR3 has 18 amino acids. Germline CDR1 and CDR2: LNHDA and SQIVND (reference sequence). V gave up 3 bases and J gave up 0 bases, with 18 bases separating them. Here the CDR3 DNA reads TGTGCCAGTAGTATCTTTGGTTGGACGGGGGATAGCAATCAGCCCCAGCATTTT. Protein: CASSIFGWTGDSNQPQHF.

This chain links TRBV7-9 with TRBJ1-1; D unresolved. V was cut by 4 bases and J by 5 bases, with 8 bases left in between. The CDR3 is 12 amino acids. The germline gives CDR1 SEHNR, CDR2 FQNEAQ (reference sequence). CDR3 nucleotides: TGTGCCAGCAGCTGGCCGGGGACTGAAGCTTTCTTT. Amino acid sequence: CASSWPGTEAFF.

This clone was seen a handful of times. The chain has TRBV7-2 and TRBJ1-2; 7 nucleotides agree with TRBD1. This CDR3 is built from 16 residues. After removal of 5 bases from V and 7 bases from J, the junction contained 16 bases not matched to a gene. Germline CDR1 SGHTA, CDR2 FQGNSA. The CDR3 region has the DNA TGTGCCAGCAGCGTAGATTCGACAGGGCGTGGGGTTGGCTACACCTTC. This codes for CASSVDSTGRGVGYTF.

The V and J genes are TRBV2 and TRBJ2-2; TRBD2 agrees at 8 bases. Germline CDR1 is SNHLY and CDR2 is FYNNEI. After removal of 5 bases from V and 5 bases from J, the junction contained 16 bases not matched to a gene. This CDR3 has 18 residues. The CDR3 DNA reads TGTGCCAGCAGTCCCCGGGAGCGAGCGGGAGTAGGGACCGGGGAGCTGTTTTTT. Its translation is CASSPRERAGVGTGELFF. The full variable domain, its missing parts supplied by reference TRBV2 and TRBJ2-2, is EPEVTQTPSHQVTQMGQEVILRCVPISNHLYFYWYRQILGQKVEFLVSFYNNEISEKSEIFDDQFSVERPDGSNFTLKIRSTKLEDSAMYFCASSPRERAGVGTGELFFGEGSRLTVL.

The rearrangement links TRBV4-1 to TRBJ2-7; 8 bases map to TRBD2. J was trimmed by 5 bases and V by 1 base; bases with no gene match: 10. The CDR3 runs 16 residues. The germline CDR1 and CDR2 sequences are MGHRA and YSYEKL. The CDR3 sequence is CASSQVGRGGLHEQYF. The CDR3 coding sequence is TGCGCCAGCAGCCAAGTGGGACGGGGGGGCCTCCACGAGCAGTACTTC.

The chain carries TRBV6-5 and TRBJ1-3, with a tentative D call TRBD1 (5 bases). Trimming shortened V by 2 bases and J by 2 bases, and 7 bases separated the two germline ends. The CDR3 contains 14 residues. Per the germline V gene, CDR1 is MNHEY and CDR2 is SVGAGI. The CDR3 region has the DNA TGTGCCAGCAGTTACGGGGCGCCTGGAAACACCATATATTTT. Protein product: CASSYGAPGNTIYF.

The chain combines TRBV30 with TRBJ1-4, with 7 bases identical to TRBD1. CDR1 is GTSNPN, CDR2 SVGIG, per germline (reference sequence). This CDR3 spans 15 amino acids. V gave up 3 bases and J gave up 4 bases; unmatched junction bases: 8. CDR3 sequence reads: CAWSRGVPYNEKLFF. CDR3 sequence (DNA): TGTGCCTGGAGCAGGGGGGTCCCCTATAATGAAAAACTGTTTTTT.

The rearrangement uses TRBV28 and TRBJ2-7; TRBD1 might be the D (5 bases). The ends were cut back, 8 bases at V and 1 base at J, with 15 bases in the middle. This CDR3 is built from 14 residues. Germline lookup yields CDR1 MDHEN and CDR2 SYDVKM. The CDR3 region has the DNA TGTGCCAGCCTCAGGGTGGGAACTTCCTACGAGCAGTACTTC. This sequence encodes CASLRVGTSYEQYF.

The V gene is TRBV27, the J gene TRBJ2-1; 9 bases agree with TRBD1. V was pared by 5 bases and J by 1 base, with 6 bases of the junction left unmatched. The germline CDR1 and CDR2 sequences are MNHEY and SMNVEV (reference sequence). The CDR3 spans 16 residues. The CDR3 region is CASSLRTGVSYNEQFF. The DNA of the CDR3 is TGTGCCAGCAGTCTAAGGACAGGGGTTTCCTACAATGAGCAGTTCTTC.